These 31 T cell receptor beta chains were sequenced from one sample in a study of PD-L1 blockade in urothelial cancer. Described time point: peripheral blood 6 weeks after treatment start. Generated by immunoSEQ multiplex PCR, the TCRdb table keeps only in-frame clones and is missing some. The sample holds some 31,000 clones, approximately 81% seen once. Specimen: PBMCs, collected around atezolizumab (anti-PD-L1) treatment. These TCRs come from a man aged 65 to 79 with urothelial cancer.

The chain carries TRBV7-6 and TRBJ2-3; the match to TRBD1 covers 8 bases. The CDR3 covers 16 residues. Germline CDR1 is SGHVS and CDR2 is FNYEAQ. V shed 5 bases and J 8 bases; nucleotides not matched to a gene: 15. CDR3 protein: CASSDASQGASGTQYF. The CDR3 DNA is TGTGCCAGCAGCGACGCCAGCCAGGGGGCCTCGGGTACGCAGTATTTT. Supplemented by reference TRBV7-6 and TRBJ2-3, the full variable domain reads GAGVSQSPRYKVTKRGQDVALRCDPISGHVSLYWYRQALGQGPEFLTYFNYEAQQDKSGLPNDRFSAERPEGSISTLTIQRTEQRDSAMYRCASSDASQGASGTQYFGPGTRLTVL.

CDR3 sequence reads: CSVALAGASDTQYF. DNA for the CDR3: TGCAGCGTTGCACTAGCGGGAGCTTCAGATACGCAGTATTTT. This chain uses TRBV29-1 with TRBJ2-3; 11 nucleotides align to TRBD2. The germline gives CDR1 SQVTM, CDR2 ANQGSEA. V gave up 4 bases and J gave up 4 bases; unmatched junction bases: 4. This CDR3 spans 14 amino acids.

This sequence joins TRBV11-2 and TRBJ2-5; perhaps TRBD1 as D (6 bases). This CDR3 is built from 14 residues. Germline V gene data show CDR1 as SGHAT and CDR2 as FQNNGV. The V gene lost 2 bases and the J gene lost 0 bases, with 7 bases spanning the gap. CDR3 DNA sequence: TGTGCCAGCAGCTTAAACAGGGACCAAGAGACCCAGTACTTC. Translation: CASSLNRDQETQYF.

The V gene is TRBV7-2, the J gene TRBJ1-6, with TRBD1 identical over 8 bases. CDR1 and CDR2 from the germline V gene are SGHTA and FQGNSA. There are 15 residues in the CDR3. Trimming at V came to 2 bases and at J to 8 bases, leaving 5 bases not matched to a gene. The chain's CDR3 is CASSLYGQGDSPLHF. As DNA, the CDR3 is TGTGCCAGCAGCTTATATGGACAGGGAGATTCACCCCTCCACTTT.

This clone was counted a single time. The CDR3 DNA reads TGCAGCATCCTAACTGGGGGACAGACATACGAGCAGTACTTC. As protein: CSILTGGQTYEQYF. The chain is built from TRBV29-1 and TRBJ2-7, with 7 positions matching TRBD1. The CDR3 contains 14 residues. Germline V gene sequence: CDR1 SQVTM, CDR2 ANQGSEA. With 8 bases clipped from V and 4 bases from J, the junction kept 14 bases outside the gene matches.

The chain combines TRBV18 with TRBJ2-3, with D uncertain. In germline, CDR1 is KGHSH, CDR2 LQKENI. This CDR3 comprises 11 residues. V shed 7 bases and J shed 6 bases, with 8 bases lying between them. CDR3 residues: CASFLRDTQYF. CDR3 coding DNA: TGTGCCAGCTTCCTGAGGGATACGCAGTATTTT.

The chain joins TRBV7-2 to TRBJ1-5; no clear D. CDR3 size: 13 residues. Germline values: CDR1 SGHTA, CDR2 FQGNSA. The V end was cut by 5 bases, the J end by 3 bases, with 8 bases between. CDR3 sequence: CASSPSTNQPQHF. CDR3 DNA: TGTGCCAGCAGCCCTAGTACCAATCAGCCCCAGCATTTT.

This chain links TRBV25-1 with TRBJ2-4, with a tentative D call TRBD2 (6 bases). Germline-derived CDR1 and CDR2 are MGHDK and SYGVNS. Deletions cut 2 bases from V and 6 bases from J, with 11 bases between. This CDR3 is built from 14 residues. The CDR3 region is CASSEAGKGNIQYF. In DNA, the CDR3 is TGTGCCAGCAGTGAAGCGGGAAAAGGAAACATTCAGTACTTC.

The chain is built from TRBV6-1 and TRBJ2-7; TRBD2 agrees at 12 bases. J gave up 5 bases and V 2 bases, and 10 bases lay outside the gene matches. Germline V gene lookup returns CDR1 MNHNS and CDR2 SASEGT. The CDR3 is 17 residues long. The CDR3 DNA is TGTGCCAGCAGTGAACGGGCTAGCGGGAGGGCCCGCGACGAGCAGTACTTC. Protein sequence: CASSERASGRARDEQYF.

This sequence joins TRBV7-9 and TRBJ2-5; D might be TRBD2 (6 bases). Germline CDR1 SEHNR, CDR2 FQNEAQ (reference sequence). This CDR3 comprises 12 residues. V was clipped by 4 bases and J by 5 bases, with 8 bases between them. CDR3 loop: CASSYRGETQYF. The CDR3 DNA sequence: TGTGCCAGCAGCTACCGGGGGGAGACCCAGTACTTC.

The gene calls are TRBV19 and TRBJ1-1; 11 positions match TRBD1. The CDR3 spans 13 residues. V shed 8 bases, J shed 5 bases, and the junction held 4 bases outside the gene matches. The germline V gene has CDR1 LNHDA and CDR2 SQIVND (reference sequence). The CDR3 spells CASRTGGWTEAFF. The CDR3 region has the DNA TGTGCCAGTCGGACAGGGGGCTGGACTGAAGCTTTCTTT.

This clone was seen a handful of times. The chain combines TRBV5-1 with TRBJ2-5, with a tentative D call TRBD1 (5 bases). In germline, CDR1 is SGHRS, CDR2 YFSETQ. Trimming left V 4 bases short and J 2 bases short, with 15 bases between. This CDR3 has 15 residues. The CDR3 nucleotides are TGCGCCAGCAGCCCACGATATGACAGTCAAGAGACCCAGTACTTC. This gives the protein CASSPRYDSQETQYF.

The chain links TRBV19 to TRBJ1-1; 9 bases align to TRBD1. The CDR3 is made up of 15 amino acids. Germline trimming cut 3 bases from V and 3 bases from J; bases unmatched to any gene: 5. The V gene's germline CDR1 is LNHDA and CDR2 SQIVND (reference sequence). The CDR3 is CASSIGTGLDTEAFF. CDR3 bases: TGTGCCAGTAGTATTGGGACAGGGTTGGACACTGAAGCTTTCTTT.

The rearrangement links TRBV5-1 to TRBJ2-7; a possible D gene is TRBD2 (6 bases). Trimming shortened V by 4 bases and J by 3 bases, and 17 bases separated the two germline ends. The CDR3 has 15 amino acids. Germline lookup yields CDR1 SGHRS and CDR2 YFSETQ. The CDR3 is CASSPSGAQDYEQYF. The CDR3 region has the DNA TGCGCCAGCAGCCCCTCGGGAGCACAAGACTACGAGCAGTACTTC.

The chain links TRBV28 to TRBJ2-3; 7 bases are shared with TRBD1. This CDR3 comprises 14 residues. Trimming removed 6 bases from V and 7 bases from J; junction bases left unmatched: 10. CDR1 is MDHEN, CDR2 SYDVKM, per germline. The CDR3 loop is CASRPRAGGNTQYF. In DNA form, the CDR3 reads TGTGCCAGCAGGCCTCGGGCAGGGGGTAATACGCAGTATTTT.

The rearrangement uses TRBV5-4 and TRBJ1-1; D call uncertain. This CDR3 contains 16 residues. Germline V gene data show CDR1 as SGHNT and CDR2 as YYREEE (reference sequence). V gave up 0 bases and J gave up 1 base, with 13 bases separating them. The CDR3: CASSLAGIGTNTEAFF. The CDR3 nucleotides are TGTGCCAGCAGCTTGGCCGGGATAGGAACGAACACTGAAGCTTTCTTT.

The chain joins TRBV6-6 to TRBJ2-5, with D perhaps TRBD2 (6 bases). The germline gives CDR1 MNHNY, CDR2 SVGAGI (reference sequence). The V gene lost 7 bases and the J gene lost 3 bases, with 15 bases spanning the gap. This CDR3 has 14 residues. This CDR3 reads CASTGGPAKETQYF. CDR3 DNA sequence: TGTGCCAGCACCGGGGGACCCGCAAAAGAGACCCAGTACTTC.

The J gene is TRBJ2-4, the V gene TRBV19, with TRBD2 matching 14 bases. CDR3 length: 19 residues. V was pared by 3 bases and J by 0 bases, with 7 bases of the junction left unmatched. In germline, CDR1 is LNHDA, CDR2 SQIVND (reference sequence). CDR3 sequence: CASSMGLAGVQLAKNIQYF. The CDR3, as DNA: TGTGCCAGTAGTATGGGACTAGCGGGAGTACAACTAGCCAAAAACATTCAGTACTTC.

The chain combines TRBV4-1 with TRBJ1-5, with 7 nucleotides matching TRBD1. V gave up 3 bases and J gave up 7 bases; unmatched junction bases: 9. The CDR3 spans 15 residues. Germline CDR1 and CDR2: MGHRA and YSYEKL. This chain's CDR3 is CASSQEVTGKQPQHF. The CDR3 bases are TGCGCCAGCAGCCAGGAGGTGACAGGGAAACAGCCCCAGCATTTT.

This sequence joins TRBV4-2 and TRBJ1-5, with D maybe TRBD1 (5 bases). This CDR3 contains 15 residues. The germline V gene encodes CDR1 LGHNA and CDR2 YNFKEQ. V gave up 2 bases and J gave up 6 bases, with 14 bases separating them. This chain's CDR3 is CASSQNEGRAQPQHF. In DNA, the CDR3 is TGTGCCAGCAGCCAAAATGAGGGGAGGGCTCAGCCCCAGCATTTT.

The chain carries TRBV28 and TRBJ1-4; D not certain. This CDR3 spans 19 amino acids. The germline CDR1 and CDR2 sequences are MDHEN and SYDVKM. Trimming took off 3 bases at V and 8 bases at J, with 28 bases between the two ends. CDR3 nucleotide sequence: TGTGCCAGCAGTTTTTTTTTATCGAAATACGACAAGCGAGGGGAAAAACTGTTTTTT. Its translation: CASSFFLSKYDKRGEKLFF.

The chain has TRBV6-4 and TRBJ2-1, with 8 bases matching TRBD1. Germline V lookup: CDR1 MRHNA, CDR2 SNTAGT. The CDR3 consists of 15 residues. With 3 bases clipped from V and 6 bases from J, the junction kept 7 bases outside the gene matches. The chain's CDR3 is CASSEPGQVINEQFF. CDR3 bases: TGTGCCAGCAGTGAACCGGGACAGGTTATCAATGAGCAGTTCTTC.

V gene TRBV6-1 combines with J gene TRBJ2-1, with 11 bases lining up with TRBD2. Losses at the gene ends were 2 bases for V and 5 bases for J; bases not matched to a gene: 8. The CDR3 sequence is 17 residues long. Germline assignment: CDR1 MNHNS and CDR2 SASEGT. The CDR3 DNA sequence: TGTGCCAGCAGTGAATTCACTAGCGGGAGTAAGGACAATGAGCAGTTCTTC. This gives the protein CASSEFTSGSKDNEQFF.

In this sample, this clone turned up a few times. The genes are TRBV28 and TRBJ1-1; TRBD1 matches at 8 bases. J lost 9 bases, V lost 3 bases, and 3 bases had no gene match. The CDR3 is made up of 12 amino acids. Germline CDR1 MDHEN, CDR2 SYDVKM. The CDR3 nucleotides are TGTGCCAGCAGTTTCCGGACAGGGAAAGCTTTCTTT. Its translation: CASSFRTGKAFF.

The chain is built from TRBV29-1 and TRBJ2-1; D not resolved. V was shortened by 5 bases and J by 9 bases, with 11 bases between the two germline ends. Germline CDR1 is SQVTM and CDR2 is ANQGSEA. The CDR3 runs 11 residues. The DNA of the CDR3 is TGCAGCGTTCCCACTCTTGTTGAGCAGTTCTTC. Translation: CSVPTLVEQFF.

The chain recombines TRBV5-4 with TRBJ1-2, with a tentative D call TRBD1 (5 bases). Trimming stripped 5 bases from V and 4 bases from J, with 18 bases between. Germline V CDR1 and CDR2: SGHNT, YYREEE (reference sequence). This CDR3 is built from 15 residues. The CDR3 DNA is TGTGCCAGCAGTACCAGGTTGGGGGAGGGCTATGGCTACACCTTC. This gives the protein CASSTRLGEGYGYTF.

The table lists this clone with a few counts. V is TRBV6-5 and J is TRBJ1-2; 7 bases fit TRBD1. CDR1 is MNHEY, CDR2 SVGAGI, per germline. The CDR3 has 13 amino acids. V lost 6 bases and J lost 4; bases outside the gene matches: 5. CDR3 in amino acids: CASRPTGSYGYTF. As DNA, the CDR3 is TGTGCCAGCAGACCGACAGGGAGCTATGGCTACACCTTC.

V usage is TRBV9 and J usage is TRBJ2-1; no reliable D call. Trimming stripped 5 bases from V and 2 bases from J, with 17 bases between. CDR1 and CDR2 (germline): SGDLS, YYNGEE. CDR3 length: 16 amino acids. The CDR3 sequence is CASSVSSGVTYNEQFF. The CDR3 DNA reads as TGTGCCAGCAGTGTCTCCTCCGGAGTTACCTACAATGAGCAGTTCTTC.

V usage is TRBV6-5 and J usage is TRBJ1-2; a possible D gene is TRBD1 (6 bases). Trimming cost V 2 bases and J 3 bases, with 16 bases left between them. Germline values: CDR1 MNHEY, CDR2 SVGAGI. The CDR3 contains 16 residues. The chain's CDR3 is CASSYQPTGTYYGYTF. CDR3 nucleotide sequence: TGTGCCAGCAGTTACCAACCCACCGGGACATACTATGGCTACACCTTC.

The CDR3 nucleotides read TGTGCCAGCGGTTTAGGCCCCGGGGATTGGGAGCAGTTCTTC. Its translation: CASGLGPGDWEQFF. This sequence joins TRBV2 and TRBJ2-1; TRBD2 is a possible D gene (5 bases). The length of the CDR3 is 14 residues. The V gene lost 8 bases and the J gene lost 10 bases, with 21 bases spanning the gap. Germline V gene sequence: CDR1 SNHLY, CDR2 FYNNEI.

This chain's CDR3 is CASSPSSLAGGVTGELFF. The CDR3 DNA sequence: TGTGCCAGCAGCCCCTCTTCCCTAGCGGGAGGGGTGACCGGGGAGCTGTTTTTT. The chain uses TRBV5-4 and TRBJ2-2; 12 nucleotides line up with TRBD2. Germline values: CDR1 SGHNT, CDR2 YYREEE (reference sequence). This CDR3 contains 18 residues. V lost 4 bases and J lost 5; bases outside the gene matches: 12.